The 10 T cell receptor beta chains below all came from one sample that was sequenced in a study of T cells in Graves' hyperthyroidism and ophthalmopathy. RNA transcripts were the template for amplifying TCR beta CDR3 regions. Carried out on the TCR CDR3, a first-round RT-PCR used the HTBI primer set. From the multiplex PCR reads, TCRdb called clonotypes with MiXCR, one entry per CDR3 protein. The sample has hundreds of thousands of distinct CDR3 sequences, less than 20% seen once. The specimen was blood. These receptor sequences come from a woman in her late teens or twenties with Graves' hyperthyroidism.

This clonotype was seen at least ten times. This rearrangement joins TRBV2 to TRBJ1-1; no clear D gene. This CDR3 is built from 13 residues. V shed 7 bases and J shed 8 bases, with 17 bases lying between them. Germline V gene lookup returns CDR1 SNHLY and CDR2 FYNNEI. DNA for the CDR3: TGTGCCAGCATCCGGCAGGAAGTCGCAGAAGCTTTCTTT. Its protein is CASIRQEVAEAFF.

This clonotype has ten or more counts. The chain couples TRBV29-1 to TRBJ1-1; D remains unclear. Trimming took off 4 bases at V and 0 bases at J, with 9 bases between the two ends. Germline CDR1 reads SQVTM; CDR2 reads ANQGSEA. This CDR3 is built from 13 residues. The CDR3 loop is CSVAGLMNTEAFF. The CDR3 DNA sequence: TGCAGCGTTGCGGGCCTTATGAACACTGAAGCTTTCTTT. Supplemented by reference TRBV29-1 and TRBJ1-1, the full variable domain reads SAVISQKPSRDICQRGTSLTIQCQVDSQVTMMFWYRQQPGQSLTLIATANQGSEATYESGFVIDKFPISRPNLTFSTLTVSNMSPEDSSIYLCSVAGLMNTEAFFGQGTRLTVV.

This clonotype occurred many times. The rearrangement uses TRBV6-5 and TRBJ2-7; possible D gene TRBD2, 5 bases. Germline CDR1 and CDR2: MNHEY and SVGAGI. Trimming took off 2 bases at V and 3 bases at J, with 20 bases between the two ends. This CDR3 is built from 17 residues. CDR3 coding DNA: TGTGCCAGCAGTTACCTCACCCGGACTGAGGACGGCTACGAGCAGTACTTC. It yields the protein CASSYLTRTEDGYEQYF.

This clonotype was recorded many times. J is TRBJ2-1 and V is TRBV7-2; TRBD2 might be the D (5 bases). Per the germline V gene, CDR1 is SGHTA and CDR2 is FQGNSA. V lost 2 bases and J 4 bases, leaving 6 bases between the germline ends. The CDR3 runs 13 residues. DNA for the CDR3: TGTGCCAGCAGCTTAAGACTATACAATGAGCAGTTCTTC. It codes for CASSLRLYNEQFF.

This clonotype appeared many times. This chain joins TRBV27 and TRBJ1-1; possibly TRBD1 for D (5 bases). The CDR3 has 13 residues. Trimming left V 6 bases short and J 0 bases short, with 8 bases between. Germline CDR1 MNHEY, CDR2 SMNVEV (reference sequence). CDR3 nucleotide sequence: TGTGCCAGCAGGTCAGGGATGAACACTGAAGCTTTCTTT. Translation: CASRSGMNTEAFF.

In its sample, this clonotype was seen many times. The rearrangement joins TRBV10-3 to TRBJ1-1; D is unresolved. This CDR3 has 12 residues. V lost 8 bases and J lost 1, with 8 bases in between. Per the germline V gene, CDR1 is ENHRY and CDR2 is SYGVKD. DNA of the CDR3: TGTGCCATCGTGGTCCCGAACACTGAAGCTTTCTTT. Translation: CAIVVPNTEAFF.

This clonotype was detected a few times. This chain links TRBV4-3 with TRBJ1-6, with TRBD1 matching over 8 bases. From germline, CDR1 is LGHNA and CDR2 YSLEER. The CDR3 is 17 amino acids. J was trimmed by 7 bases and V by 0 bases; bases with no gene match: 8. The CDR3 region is CASSQDLRGQANSPLHF. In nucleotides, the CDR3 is TGCGCCAGCAGCCAAGATTTAAGGGGACAGGCCAATTCACCCCTCCACTTT.

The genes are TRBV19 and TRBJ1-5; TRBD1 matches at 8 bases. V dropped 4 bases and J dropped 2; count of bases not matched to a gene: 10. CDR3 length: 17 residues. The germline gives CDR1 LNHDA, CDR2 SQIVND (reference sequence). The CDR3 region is CASSSFLTGDGNQPQHF. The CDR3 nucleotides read TGTGCCAGTAGTAGTTTTTTGACAGGGGACGGCAATCAGCCCCAGCATTTT.

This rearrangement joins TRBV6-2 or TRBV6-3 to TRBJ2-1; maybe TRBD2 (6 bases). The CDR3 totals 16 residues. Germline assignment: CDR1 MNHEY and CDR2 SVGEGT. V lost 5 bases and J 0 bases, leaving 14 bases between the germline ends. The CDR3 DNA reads TGTGCCAGCAGTGCCGATCTAGCGTTCTCCTACAATGAGCAGTTCTTC. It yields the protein CASSADLAFSYNEQFF.

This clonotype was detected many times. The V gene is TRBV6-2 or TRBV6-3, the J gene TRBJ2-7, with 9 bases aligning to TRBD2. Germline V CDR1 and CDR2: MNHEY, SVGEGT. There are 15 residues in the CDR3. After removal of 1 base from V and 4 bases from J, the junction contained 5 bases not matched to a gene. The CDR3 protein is CASSYFAGGPYEQYF. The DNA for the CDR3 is TGTGCCAGCAGTTACTTCGCGGGAGGGCCTTACGAGCAGTACTTC.